The rows below give T cell receptor beta chains drawn from one sample of a study of blood T cell repertoires in COVID-19. Here immunoSEQ multiplex PCR was the method, and the copy in TCRdb shows in-frame clones only, minus some. Of about 480,000 clones listed, roughly 90% are singletons. The sequenced material came from PBMCs or T cells enriched from blood (not recorded which). These receptors came from a woman aged 40 to 50 who had recovered from COVID-19. CDR3s include the opening cysteine and the closing phenylalanine or tryptophan. A D gene is named only where the DNA matches it firmly.

TRBD1,TRBJ2-1,TRBV4-3,TGCGCCAGCAGCCAAGCTGTACAGGGGACATATGAGCAGTTCTTC,CASSQAVQGTYEQFF
-,TRBJ2-2,TRBV3-1/TRBV3-2,TGTGCCAGCAGCCAAGGAGTCAGGACCGGGGAGCTGTTTTTT,CASSQGVRTGELFF
-,TRBJ1-3,TRBV27,TGTGCCAGCAGTCTAAGGGGGGGGCCGATTTCTGGAAACACCATATATTTT,CASSLRGGPISGNTIYF
TRBD1,TRBJ1-4,TRBV4-2,TGTGCCAGCAGCCAAGATGGGACAGGGAATGAAAAACTGTTTTTT,CASSQDGTGNEKLFF
-,TRBJ1-4,TRBV19,TGTGCCAGTAGTATCGAAATAAGTGGAGCAAAACTGTTTTTT,CASSIEISGAKLFF
-,TRBJ1-4,TRBV5-1,TGCGCCAGCAGCTCGGCACTTCTAGCAACTAATGAAAAACTGTTTTTT,CASSSALLATNEKLFF
-,TRBJ2-2,TRBV10-1,TGCGCCAGCAGTAGACAGAACACCGGGGAGCTGTTTTTT,CASSRQNTGELFF
-,TRBJ1-6,TRBV18,TGTGCCAGCTCACCGCCCGGGTCCGGGGGGTCACCCCTCCACTTT,CASSPPGSGGSPLHF
-,TRBJ2-7,TRBV14,TGTGCCAGCAGCCAAGGGCACGAGCAGTACTTC,CASSQGHEQYF
-,TRBJ2-7,TRBV9,TGTGCCAGCAGCGTAAGACCTGAGGACACTCTGTACTTC,CASSVRPEDTLYF
TRBD1,TRBJ1-2,TRBV27,TGTGCCAGCAGTGCCGGGACAGGGCGCAACTATGGCTACACCTTC,CASSAGTGRNYGYTF
TRBD1,TRBJ2-6,TRBV18,TGTGCCAGCTCACCGACGGGACAGCTAGCCTCTGGGGCCAACGTCCTGACTTTC,CASSPTGQLASGANVLTF